This TCR beta chain came from a study of T cell responses to AZD1222 COVID-19 vaccine (dated by TCRdb to 2020 to 2023). For context, the study as a whole: AZD1222 recipients whose second dose came at about 4 weeks and those whose second dose came at about 12 weeks were combined into one group, since spike-specific TCR depth and breadth did not differ between the two schedules. TCR sequencing covered roughly 230 trial participants: nearly 210 given two doses of AZD1222 and some 25 given two doses of MenACWY control vaccine. Trial participants were enrolled by age into subgroups of 18-55, 56-69 and 70-plus years, and about 150, 27 and 61 TCR-sequenced participants, respectively, were included in these subgroups.

Summary of the overall study and its limitations: In the small 56-69-year group, the increase in depth fell short of significance, most likely because of low power. Reportedly, close to half of the unique spike-specific TCRs recognized epitopes lying outside the regions that are mutated in the B.1.351 and B.1.1.7 variants. Vaccine-associated CD4 TCRs spanned the whole spike protein, with dominant responses in regions 160-218 and 743-854. Conclusions about previously exposed vaccinees were limited because only six AZD1222 recipients were SARS-CoV-2 seropositive at baseline. A significant rise in spike-specific TCR breadth and depth was observed after two AZD1222 doses relative to day 0 and relative to MenACWY recipients. Because no day 14 peak-response samples were available, repertoires were characterized only after the peak T cell response. Participants were mostly white British, with more females than males. The authors suggested clonal diversity may have been underestimated.

A few counts support this clone. What antigen it recognizes has not been identified. One base away there is no much larger clone; base qualities are not given. The CDR3 regions of human TCRbeta chains were analyzed by immunosequencing. On the study's bioinformatics: TCRs in the repertoires were compared against a reference library of SARS-CoV-2-specific TCRs that had been generated with the MIRA antigen-specificity platform. Breadth was defined as the fraction of unique TCRs that were SARS-CoV-2-associated. Depth was defined as the fraction of total T cells that were SARS-CoV-2-associated. Using the MIRA data, every spike-specific TCR was mapped to the spike region that the TCR reacted to and assigned to either a CD4 or a CD8 class. Log10-transformed breadth and depth values were compared by one-way ANOVA with Sidak's multiple comparisons tests. The source is immuneACCESS, and TCRdb retained only in-frame sequences with V and J called. Part of the clones is not carried over; for the studies checked, unresolved V genes explain less than half of this, and the remainder is unexplained. D and trimming were read from the DNA, whereas the V and J calls and clone size are those reported in that table. The sample yields 240,000 or so clones; over 90% were counted once. About 0.5% of the sample goes to the ten largest clones.

V gives up 6 bases and J gives up 1 base, and the segment between their germline ends measures 16 bases. There are 15 amino acids in the CDR3, from cysteine to phenylalanine inclusive. Left in the record is the CDR3 DNA by itself, 45 bases read in frame from the first base. The germline V gene yields KGHSH for CDR1 and LQKENI for CDR2. What the time point label conveys for this sample: baseline before first vaccination. Vaccinee samples were obtained from the UK trials COV001 and COV002, which included a single-blind randomized controlled phase 2/3 trial of AZD1222 (ChAdOx1 nCoV-19) in healthy adults. For TCRbeta chain sequencing, PBMC samples from trial participants were taken at day 0 and at day 28 after the second dose.

This receptor was taken from an adult in good health. The rearranged segments are TRBV18 and TRBJ2-7, and the D gene may be TRBD2, 8 bases matching. The sequencing here drew on peripheral blood, taken on day 0 of AZD1222 vaccination. The CDR3 protein is CASSPGGTASYEQYF. The DNA reads TGTGCCAGCTCTCCGGGGGGGACAGCGTCCTACGAGCAGTACTTC.